The rows below give T cell receptor beta chains drawn from one sample of a study of blood T cell repertoires in COVID-19. Libraries were prepared by immunoSEQ multiplex PCR; TCRdb keeps only in-frame clonotypes and omits some of them. The sample yields about 220,000 clones, around 83% seen once. Sequencing was performed on peripheral blood. The receptors here all came from a woman over 75 with COVID-19, enrolled during active disease. Both conserved end residues are part of each CDR3. D genes are given only for firm matches. Clone size is given for some rows only: seen once, a few or many times, or a class if the clone is expanded.

v_call	j_call	clone_size	d_call	cdr3_aa	cdr3_nt
TRBV27	TRBJ1-1	NA	NA	CASSPRGGEEGRNTEAFF	TGTGCCAGCAGTCCCCGGGGAGGAGAGGAGGGTAGGAACACTGAAGCTTTCTTT
TRBV4-3	TRBJ1-2	NA	TRBD1	CASSRDRGGIYGYTF	TGCGCCAGCAGCCGGGACAGGGGAGGTATCTATGGCTACACCTTC
TRBV5-1	TRBJ2-6	NA	NA	CASRVTESGANVLTF	TGCGCCAGCAGAGTAACAGAATCTGGGGCCAACGTCCTGACTTTC
TRBV12-3/TRBV12-4	TRBJ1-6	NA	TRBD1	CASSGTGASPLHF	TGTGCCAGCAGTGGGACAGGGGCTTCACCCCTCCACTTT
TRBV4-3	TRBJ2-1	NA	TRBD2	CASSQDGGRDEQFF	TGCGCCAGCAGCCAAGACGGAGGGAGGGATGAGCAGTTCTTC
TRBV19	TRBJ1-4	once	NA	CASSRGRQGEKLFF	TGTGCCAGTAGCCGCGGGCGGCAGGGGGAAAAACTGTTTTTT
TRBV27	TRBJ1-6	NA	TRBD1	CASSLSLGTGVSPLHF	TGTGCCAGCAGTTTATCGCTTGGGACAGGGGTTTCACCCCTCCACTTT
TRBV2	TRBJ2-7	NA	NA	CASSYSSYEQYF	TGTGCCAGCAGTTATAGCTCCTACGAGCAGTACTTC
TRBV6-5	TRBJ2-3	NA	TRBD2	CASSFQAGVTTDTQYF	TGTGCCAGCAGTTTCCAAGCGGGAGTGACGACAGATACGCAGTATTTT
TRBV24-1	TRBJ2-5	NA	TRBD2	CATSDRPAGGSYQETQYF	TGTGCCACCAGTGATCGCCCAGCGGGGGGGTCGTACCAAGAGACCCAGTACTTC
TRBV30	TRBJ2-5	NA	TRBD2	CASHSGTSGGRETQYF	TGTGCCTCCCATAGCGGGACTTCGGGAGGTCGAGAGACCCAGTACTTC